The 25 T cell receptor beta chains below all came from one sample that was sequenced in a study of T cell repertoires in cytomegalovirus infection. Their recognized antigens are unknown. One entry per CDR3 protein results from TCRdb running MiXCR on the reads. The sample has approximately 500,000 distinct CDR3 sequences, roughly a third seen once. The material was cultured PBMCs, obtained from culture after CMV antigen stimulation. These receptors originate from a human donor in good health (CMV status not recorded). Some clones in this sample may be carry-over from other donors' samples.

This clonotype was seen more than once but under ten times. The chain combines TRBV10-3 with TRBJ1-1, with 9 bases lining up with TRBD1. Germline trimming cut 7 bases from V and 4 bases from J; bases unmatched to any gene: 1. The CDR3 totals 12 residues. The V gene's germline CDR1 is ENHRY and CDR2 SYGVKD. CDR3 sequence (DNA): TGTGCCATCAAGACAGGGGGCACTGAAGCTTTCTTT. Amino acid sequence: CAIKTGGTEAFF.

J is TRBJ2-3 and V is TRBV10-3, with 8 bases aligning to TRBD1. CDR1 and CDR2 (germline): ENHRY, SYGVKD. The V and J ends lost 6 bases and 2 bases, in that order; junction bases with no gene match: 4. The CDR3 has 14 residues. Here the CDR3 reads CAISLDRATDTQYF. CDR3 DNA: TGTGCCATCAGCCTGGACAGGGCCACAGATACGCAGTATTTT.

CDR3 sequence reads: CAWGGGTEAFF. DNA of the CDR3: TGTGCCTGGGGCGGGGGCACTGAAGCTTTCTTT. This chain joins TRBV30 and TRBJ1-1; D might be TRBD1 (5 bases). Per the germline V gene, CDR1 is GTSNPN and CDR2 is SVGIG (reference sequence). This CDR3 spans 11 amino acids. Trimming stripped 5 bases from V and 4 bases from J, with 8 bases between.

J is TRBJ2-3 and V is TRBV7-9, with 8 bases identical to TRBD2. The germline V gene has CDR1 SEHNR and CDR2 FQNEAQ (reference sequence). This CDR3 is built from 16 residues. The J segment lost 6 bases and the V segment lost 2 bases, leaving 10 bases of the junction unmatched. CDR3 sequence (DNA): TGTGCCAGCAGCTTAACCGGGACTAGAGAACGGGATACGCAGTATTTT. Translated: CASSLTGTRERDTQYF.

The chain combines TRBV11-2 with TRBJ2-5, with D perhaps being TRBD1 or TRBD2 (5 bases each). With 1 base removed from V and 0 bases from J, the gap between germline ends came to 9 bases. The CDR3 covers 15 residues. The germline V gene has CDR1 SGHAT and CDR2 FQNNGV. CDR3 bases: TGTGCCAGCAGCTTAGGTCCGGGACACCAAGAGACCCAGTACTTC. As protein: CASSLGPGHQETQYF.

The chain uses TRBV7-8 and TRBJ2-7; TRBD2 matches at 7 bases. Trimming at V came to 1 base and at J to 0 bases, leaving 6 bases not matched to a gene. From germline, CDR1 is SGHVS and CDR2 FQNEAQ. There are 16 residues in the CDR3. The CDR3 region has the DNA TGTGCCAGCAGCTTAGTTGCGGGAGTTTCCTCCTACGAGCAGTACTTC. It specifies CASSLVAGVSSYEQYF. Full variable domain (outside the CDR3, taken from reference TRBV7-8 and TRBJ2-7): GAGVSQSPRYKVAKRGQDVALRCDPISGHVSLFWYQQALGQGPEFLTYFQNEAQLDKSGLPSDRFFAERPEGSVSTLKIQRTQQEDSAVYLCASSLVAGVSSYEQYFGPGTRLTVT.

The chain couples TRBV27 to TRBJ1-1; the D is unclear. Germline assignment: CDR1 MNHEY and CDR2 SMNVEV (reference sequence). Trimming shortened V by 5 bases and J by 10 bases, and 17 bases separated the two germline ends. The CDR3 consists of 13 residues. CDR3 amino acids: CASSPHLSKGAFF. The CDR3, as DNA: TGTGCCAGCAGTCCTCACTTGAGTAAGGGAGCTTTCTTT.

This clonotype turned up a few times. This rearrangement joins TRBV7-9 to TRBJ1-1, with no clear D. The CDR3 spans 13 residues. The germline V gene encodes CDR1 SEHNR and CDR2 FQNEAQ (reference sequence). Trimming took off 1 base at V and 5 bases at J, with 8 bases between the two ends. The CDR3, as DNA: TGTGCCAGCAGCTTAGAATACGGGACTGAAGCTTTCTTT. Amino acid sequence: CASSLEYGTEAFF.

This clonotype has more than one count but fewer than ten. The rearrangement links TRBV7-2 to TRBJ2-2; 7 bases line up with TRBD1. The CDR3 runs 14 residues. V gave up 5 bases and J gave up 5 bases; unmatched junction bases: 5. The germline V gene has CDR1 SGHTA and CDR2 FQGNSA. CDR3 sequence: CASSRDRLTGELFF. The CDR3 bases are TGTGCCAGCAGCCGGGACAGACTTACCGGGGAGCTGTTTTTT.

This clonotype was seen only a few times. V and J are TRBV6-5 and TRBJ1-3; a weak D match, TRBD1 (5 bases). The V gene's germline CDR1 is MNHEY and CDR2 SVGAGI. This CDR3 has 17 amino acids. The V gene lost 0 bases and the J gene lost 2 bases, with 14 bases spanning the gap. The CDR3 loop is CASSYSRAEPTGNTIYF. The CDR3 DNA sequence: TGTGCCAGCAGTTACTCCAGGGCAGAACCCACTGGAAACACCATATATTTT.

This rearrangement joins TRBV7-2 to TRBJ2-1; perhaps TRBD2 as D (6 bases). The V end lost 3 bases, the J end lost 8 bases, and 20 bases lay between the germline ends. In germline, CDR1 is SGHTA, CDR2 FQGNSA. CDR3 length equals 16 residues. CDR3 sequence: CASSFPEGPRGDEQFF. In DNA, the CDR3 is TGTGCCAGCAGCTTCCCCGAGGGACCCCGCGGGGATGAGCAGTTCTTC.

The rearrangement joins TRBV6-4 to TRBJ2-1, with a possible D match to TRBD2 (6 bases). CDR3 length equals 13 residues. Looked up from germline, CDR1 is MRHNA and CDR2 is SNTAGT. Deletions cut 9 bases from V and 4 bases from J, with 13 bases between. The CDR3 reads CARSAGLYNEQFF. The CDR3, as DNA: TGTGCCAGATCAGCGGGCCTATACAATGAGCAGTTCTTC.

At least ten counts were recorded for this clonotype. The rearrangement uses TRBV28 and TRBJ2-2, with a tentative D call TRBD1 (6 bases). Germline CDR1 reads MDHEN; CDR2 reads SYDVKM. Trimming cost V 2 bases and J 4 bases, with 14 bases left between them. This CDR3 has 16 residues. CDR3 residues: CASSLAGDGGTGELFF. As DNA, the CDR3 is TGTGCCAGCAGTTTAGCAGGGGACGGAGGCACCGGGGAGCTGTTTTTT.

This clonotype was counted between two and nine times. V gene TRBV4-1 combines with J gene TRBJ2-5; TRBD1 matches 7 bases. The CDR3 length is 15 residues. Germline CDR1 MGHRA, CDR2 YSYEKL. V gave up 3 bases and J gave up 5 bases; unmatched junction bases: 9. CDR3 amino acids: CASSHRTGSMETQYF. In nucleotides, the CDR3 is TGCGCCAGCAGCCACCGGACAGGTTCCATGGAGACCCAGTACTTC.

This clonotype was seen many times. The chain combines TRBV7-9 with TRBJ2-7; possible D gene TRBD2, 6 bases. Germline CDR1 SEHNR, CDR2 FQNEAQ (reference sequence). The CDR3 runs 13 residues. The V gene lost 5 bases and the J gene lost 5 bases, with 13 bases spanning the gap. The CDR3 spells CASSIGTSNEQYV. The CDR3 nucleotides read TGTGCCAGCAGCATCGGGACTTCTAACGAGCAGTACGTC.

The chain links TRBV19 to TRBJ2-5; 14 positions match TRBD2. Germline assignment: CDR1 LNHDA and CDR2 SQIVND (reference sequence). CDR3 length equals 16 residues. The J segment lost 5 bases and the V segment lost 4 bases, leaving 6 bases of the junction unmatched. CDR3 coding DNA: TGTGCCAGTAGTAAGAGACTAGCGGGAGGGTTGGAGACCCAGTACTTC. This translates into CASSKRLAGGLETQYF. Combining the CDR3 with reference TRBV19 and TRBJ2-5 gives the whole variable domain DGGITQSPKYLFRKEGQNVTLSCEQNLNHDAMYWYRQDPGQGLRLIYYSQIVNDFQKGDIAEGYSVSREKKESFPLTVTSAQKNPTAFYLCASSKRLAGGLETQYFGPGTRLLVL.

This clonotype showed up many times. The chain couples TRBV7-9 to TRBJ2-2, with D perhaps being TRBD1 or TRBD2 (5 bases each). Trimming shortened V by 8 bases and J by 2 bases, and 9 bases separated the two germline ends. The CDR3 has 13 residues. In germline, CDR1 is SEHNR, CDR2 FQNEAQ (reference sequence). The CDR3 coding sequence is TGTGCCAGCGGGGGTCCTAACACCGGGGAGCTGTTTTTT. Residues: CASGGPNTGELFF. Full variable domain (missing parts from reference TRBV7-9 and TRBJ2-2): DTGVSQNPRHKITKRGQNVTFRCDPISEHNRLYWYRQTLGQGPEFLTYFQNEAQLEKSRLLSDRFSAERPKGSFSTLEIQRTEQGDSAMYLCASGGPNTGELFFGEGSRLTVL.

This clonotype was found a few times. In DNA form, the CDR3 reads TGTGCCAGCAATAGCGTGGGACTAGCGTCCTACAATGAGCAGTTCTTC. Encoded protein: CASNSVGLASYNEQFF. The chain uses TRBV6-2 or TRBV6-3 and TRBJ2-1; 10 positions agree with TRBD2. V lost 7 bases, J lost 1 base, and 7 bases stayed unmatched. CDR1 and CDR2 (germline): MNHEY, SVGEGT. CDR3 length: 16 residues.

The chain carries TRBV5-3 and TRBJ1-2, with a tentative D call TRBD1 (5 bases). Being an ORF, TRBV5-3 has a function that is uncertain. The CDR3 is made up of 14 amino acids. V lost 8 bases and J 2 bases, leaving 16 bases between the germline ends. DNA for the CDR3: TGTGCCAGCAGTGGGGCAAATGCCAACTATGGCTACACCTTC. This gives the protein CASSGANANYGYTF.

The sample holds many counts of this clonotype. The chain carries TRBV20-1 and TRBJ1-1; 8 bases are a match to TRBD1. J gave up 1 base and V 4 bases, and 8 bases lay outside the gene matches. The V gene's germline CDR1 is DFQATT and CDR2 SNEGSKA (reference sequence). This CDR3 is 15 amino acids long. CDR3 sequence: CSATASGTGNTEAFF. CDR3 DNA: TGCAGTGCTACTGCATCTGGGACAGGGAACACTGAAGCTTTCTTT.

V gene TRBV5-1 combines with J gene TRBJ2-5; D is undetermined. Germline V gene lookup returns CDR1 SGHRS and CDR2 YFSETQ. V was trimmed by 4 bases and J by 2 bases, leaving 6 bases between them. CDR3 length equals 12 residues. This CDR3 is CASSADQETQYF. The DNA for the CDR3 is TGCGCCAGCAGCGCGGATCAAGAGACCCAGTACTTC.

The CDR3 region is CASSLGGREKLFF. CDR3 nucleotides: TGTGCCAGCAGTTTAGGGGGGCGAGAAAAACTGTTTTTT. This chain links TRBV28 with TRBJ1-4, with a tentative D call TRBD1 (6 bases). Trimming shortened V by 2 bases and J by 8 bases, and 9 bases separated the two germline ends. CDR3 length equals 13 residues. Germline V gene data show CDR1 as MDHEN and CDR2 as SYDVKM.

The CDR3 region has the DNA TGTGCCAGCCGGAACCGGGACGGACGGATGAACACTGAAGCTTTCTTT. Residues: CASRNRDGRMNTEAFF. This sequence joins TRBV19 and TRBJ1-1; D might be TRBD1 (5 bases). Germline CDR1 is LNHDA and CDR2 is SQIVND (reference sequence). The CDR3 runs to 16 residues. Trimming pared 9 bases from V and 0 bases from J, leaving 20 bases between.

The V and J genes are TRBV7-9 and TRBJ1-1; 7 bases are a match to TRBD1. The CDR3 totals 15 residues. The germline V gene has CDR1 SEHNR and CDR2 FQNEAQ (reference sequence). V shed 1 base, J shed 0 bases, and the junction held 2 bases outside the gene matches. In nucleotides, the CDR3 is TGTGCCAGCAGCTTAGAAAGGGGGCTGAACACTGAAGCTTTCTTT. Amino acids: CASSLERGLNTEAFF.

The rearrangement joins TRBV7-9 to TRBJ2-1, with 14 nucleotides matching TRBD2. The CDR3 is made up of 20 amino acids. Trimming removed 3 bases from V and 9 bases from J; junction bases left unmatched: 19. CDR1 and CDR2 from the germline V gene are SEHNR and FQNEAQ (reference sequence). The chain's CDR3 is CASSFSKRTSGRYLLGEQFF. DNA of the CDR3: TGTGCCAGCAGCTTCAGCAAAAGGACTAGCGGGAGGTACCTTCTGGGTGAGCAGTTCTTC.